This TCR beta chain is drawn from a study of blood T cell repertoires in COVID-19. About the study: Sources were T cells, B-cell-depleted T cells, or PBMCs; the material itself was cDNA or gDNA.

Clones were sequenced by immunoSEQ multiplex PCR, and TCRdb holds only the in-frame ones, with some missing. The sample contains 150,000 to 200,000 clones, 80% to 90% of which appear only once. V was pared by 4 bases and J by 2 bases, with 13 bases between. Germline CDR1 reads SGHTA; CDR2 reads FQGNSA. CDR3 length equals 15 residues. The sequence was collected from a young woman who had recovered from COVID-19. Sequences were obtained from peripheral blood. The chain employs TRBV7-2 and TRBJ2-3, with a weak D call TRBD1 (6 bases). The CDR3 region has the DNA TGTGCCAGCAGCTCAGGGGTCGGGGCCACAGATACGCAGTATTTT. Residues: CASSSGVGATDTQYF.